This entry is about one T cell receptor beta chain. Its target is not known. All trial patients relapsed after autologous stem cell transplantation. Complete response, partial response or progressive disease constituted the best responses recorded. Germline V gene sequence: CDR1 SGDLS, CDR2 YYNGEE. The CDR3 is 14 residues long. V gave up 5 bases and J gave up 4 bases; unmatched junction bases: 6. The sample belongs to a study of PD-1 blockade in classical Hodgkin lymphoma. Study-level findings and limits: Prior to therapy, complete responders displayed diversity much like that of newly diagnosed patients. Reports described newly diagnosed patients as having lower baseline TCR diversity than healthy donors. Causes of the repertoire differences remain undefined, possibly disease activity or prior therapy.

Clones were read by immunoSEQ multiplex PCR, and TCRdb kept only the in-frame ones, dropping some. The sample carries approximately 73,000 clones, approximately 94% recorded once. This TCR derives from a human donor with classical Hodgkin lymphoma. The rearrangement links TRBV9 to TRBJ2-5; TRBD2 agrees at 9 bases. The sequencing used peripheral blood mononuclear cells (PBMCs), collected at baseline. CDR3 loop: CASSGGGARETQYF. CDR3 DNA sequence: TGTGCCAGCAGTGGCGGGGGGGCCCGAGAGACCCAGTACTTC.